A single sample gave rise to the 8 T cell receptor beta chains below, sequenced in a study of blood T cell repertoires in COVID-19. Profiled with immunoSEQ multiplex PCR; TCRdb holds only in-frame clones, not every one. The data contain 60,000 to 65,000 clones, roughly 80% of them singletons. The sample was peripheral blood. The receptors here all came from a man aged 55-75 years with acute or convalescent COVID-19.

V usage is TRBV3-1 (or the pseudogene TRBV3-2) and J usage is TRBJ2-5; D is perhaps TRBD2 (5 bases). The germline V gene has CDR1 LGHDT and CDR2 YNNKEL (reference sequence). There are 16 residues in the CDR3. The V gene lost 1 base and the J gene lost 0 bases, with 12 bases spanning the gap. The CDR3 DNA reads TGTGCCAGCAGCCAAGCCCCGGGCGGGTACCAAGAGACCCAGTACTTC. Translated, it gives CASSQAPGGYQETQYF.

V is TRBV29-1 and J is TRBJ2-3; TRBD2 aligns across 10 bases. J gave up 6 bases and V 4 bases, and 7 bases lay outside the gene matches. The CDR3 is 14 residues long. Germline-derived CDR1 and CDR2 are SQVTM and ANQGSEA. CDR3 bases: TGCAGCGTTGCAGCGGGAGGGAGAATGGATACGCAGTATTTT. It codes for CSVAAGGRMDTQYF.

V is TRBV19 and J is TRBJ1-3, with D possibly TRBD1 on 6 matching bases. The CDR3 extends over 15 amino acids. Germline V gene data show CDR1 as LNHDA and CDR2 as SQIVND (reference sequence). V gave up 7 bases and J gave up 0 bases, with 13 bases separating them. CDR3 protein: CASTIDRSSGNTIYF. CDR3 coding DNA: TGTGCCAGTACCATTGACAGGAGCTCTGGAAACACCATATATTTT.

V and J are TRBV6-5 and TRBJ1-6; no firm D call. CDR1 MNHEY and CDR2 SVGAGI come from the germline V gene. The CDR3 loop spans 16 amino acids. Trimming removed 0 bases at V and 7 bases at J, with 13 bases between. CDR3 loop: CASSYSGAAANSPLHF. Here the CDR3 DNA reads TGTGCCAGCAGTTACTCAGGTGCGGCAGCAAATTCACCCCTCCACTTT.

The V call is TRBV7-9, the J call TRBJ2-1, with a possible D match to TRBD2 (7 bases). This CDR3 has 16 amino acids. Trimming pared 5 bases from V and 8 bases from J, leaving 22 bases between. CDR1 and CDR2 from the germline V gene are SEHNR and FQNEAQ (reference sequence). The CDR3, as DNA: TGTGCCAGCAGCCCCTCCTTCGGGGGGCTGAGGGATGAGCAGTTCTTC. Its protein product is CASSPSFGGLRDEQFF.

The chain carries TRBV2 and TRBJ2-1, with 9 bases aligning to TRBD2. The CDR3 is 14 residues long. Germline loops: CDR1 SNHLY, CDR2 FYNNEI. J was trimmed by 7 bases and V by 8 bases; bases with no gene match: 9. The CDR3 DNA reads as TGTGCCAGCTCTATGGGACTAGCCGCGAATGAGCAGTTCTTC. Translating gives CASSMGLAANEQFF.

V gene TRBV4-2 combines with J gene TRBJ2-2, with 7 bases identical to TRBD2. Germline CDR1 is LGHNA and CDR2 is YNFKEQ. The trim removed 0 bases at V and 6 bases at J, leaving 7 bases unmatched. The CDR3 has 16 residues. This CDR3 is CASSQEWGREAGELFF. CDR3 DNA sequence: TGTGCCAGCAGCCAAGAGTGGGGGAGGGAGGCCGGGGAGCTGTTTTTT.

The V and J genes are TRBV27 and TRBJ2-2; TRBD2 agrees at 9 bases. The germline V gene encodes CDR1 MNHEY and CDR2 SMNVEV (reference sequence). There are 17 residues in the CDR3. J gave up 0 bases and V 4 bases, and 6 bases lay outside the gene matches. CDR3 sequence (DNA): TGTGCCAGCAGTTCCCGCAGACTAGCGGCGAACACCGGGGAGCTGTTTTTT. It specifies CASSSRRLAANTGELFF.